This T cell receptor beta chain was obtained from a study of beta chain features in type 1 diabetes. Study information: Patients did not differ from healthy donors in age, gender or cell yield. General study results and limits: TCRB CDR3 length was moderately but significantly reduced in all four CD4+ subsets of Type 1 diabetes patients. Shorter templates might be favored by PCR, and equally so in patients and in controls.

This CDR3 region has 19 residues. Trimming pared 3 bases from V and 4 bases from J, leaving 26 bases between. Every isolated RNA sample was fully reverse transcribed, so sequencing captured expressed TCRB transcripts. Clones were sequenced by immunoSEQ multiplex PCR, and TCRdb holds only the in-frame ones, with some missing. The table records roughly 340,000 clones, 10% to 15% of them present only once. This clone was picked up a small number of times. Antigen specificity is unknown. Input material: naive CD4+ T cells from blood. V usage is TRBV23-1 and J usage is TRBJ2-3, with D perhaps matching TRBD2 (5 bases). TRBV23-1 is sorted into the ORF group, with uncertain function. This receptor was identified in a woman in her late teens or twenties with type 1 diabetes. CDR3 DNA: TGCGCCAGCAGTCACCCTGGCACCCCTATTGAGGGAGAAGCAGATACGCAGTATTTT. It translates to CASSHPGTPIEGEADTQYF.